These T cell receptor beta chains were read from a single sample in a study of T cells in localized non-small cell lung cancer. Profiled with immunoSEQ multiplex PCR; TCRdb holds only in-frame clones, not every one. The data hold some 1,500 clones, with 36% observed a single time. The sequences come from normal lung tissue next to the tumor, collected before any cancer treatment. Source of these receptors: a female donor older than 55 with stage II squamous cell lung carcinoma. CDR3s include the opening cysteine and the closing phenylalanine or tryptophan. A D gene is named only where the DNA matches it firmly. Some rows have no size entry. The others give once, few or many, or a class for an expanded clone.

.,.,TRBJ2-7,TRBV11-3,TGTGCCAGCAGCACCGGGACGGAGTTCTACGAGCAGTACTTC,CASSTGTEFYEQYF
.,large,TRBJ1-6,TRBV11-3,TGTGCCAGCAGACCGGACGGGTGGGGTTCACCCCTCCACTTT,CASRPDGWGSPLHF
.,.,TRBJ1-1,TRBV29-1,TGCAGCGTTGAAGATCTTACTCAGAACACTGAAGCTTTCTTT,CSVEDLTQNTEAFF
.,once,TRBJ1-1,TRBV19,TGTGCCAGTAGTATGTACTTAGGCATTTCAACTGAAGCTTTCTTT,CASSMYLGISTEAFF
TRBD1,.,TRBJ1-3,TRBV11-3,TGTGCCAGCTCGGGACAGTTAGGGGGAAACACCATATATTTT,CASSGQLGGNTIYF
TRBD1,.,TRBJ1-2,TRBV10-1,TGCGCCAGCAGTGAGGAACAGGGGGCTGGCTACACCTTC,CASSEEQGAGYTF
.,few,TRBJ2-3,TRBV10-3,TGTGCCATCAGTGAGTCGGGGCTTGACACAGATACGCAGTATTTT,CAISESGLDTDTQYF
TRBD1,.,TRBJ1-1,TRBV11-3,TGTGCCAGCAGCTCCACCCAGGGGGCAGGTAGAAACACTGAAGCTTTCTTT,CASSSTQGAGRNTEAFF
TRBD2,few,TRBJ2-3,TRBV6-8,TGTGCCAGCAGCAAAAGCGGGGGAAGCACAGATACGCAGTATTTT,CASSKSGGSTDTQYF
TRBD2,.,TRBJ2-5,TRBV19,TGTGCCAGTAGTCCCTTAGCGGGAGGGAAGACCCAGTACTTC,CASSPLAGGKTQYF
.,medium-sized,TRBJ1-4,TRBV10-3,TGTGCCAGCCTGAATGCTAATGAAAAACTGTTTTTT,CASLNANEKLFF
.,few,TRBJ2-3,TRBV6-8,TGTGCCAGCAGTACCCCGGACCCCACAGATACGCAGTATTTT,CASSTPDPTDTQYF
TRBD2,few,TRBJ2-7,TRBV2,TGTGCCAGCAATCGAGCGGGGGGCACCTACGAGCAGTACTTC,CASNRAGGTYEQYF
TRBD2,large,TRBJ2-3,TRBV11-3,TGTGCCAGCAGCCTGGGACTAGAGCGAGATACGCAGTATTTT,CASSLGLERDTQYF
TRBD2,.,TRBJ2-1,TRBV10-1,TGCGCCAGCAGCAAGACTAGCGGATCCTACAATGAGCAGTTCTTC,CASSKTSGSYNEQFF
.,.,TRBJ2-7,TRBV9,TGTGCCAGCAGTTTTTCGGCAGCAATATACGAGCAGTACTTC,CASSFSAAIYEQYF
.,.,TRBJ2-2,TRBV19,TGTGCCAGTAGTCCGCAGCCGGACGTCAGATTCACCGGGGAGCTGTTTTTT,CASSPQPDVRFTGELFF
.,.,TRBJ1-3,TRBV5-1,TGCGCCAGCAGCTTGTCGTCAGACATTCTCTCTGGAAACACCATATATTTT,CASSLSSDILSGNTIYF
.,.,TRBJ1-5,TRBV11-3,TGTGCCAGCAGCCTTACAGTCCTAGCAGGCAATCAGCCCCAGCATTTT,CASSLTVLAGNQPQHF
TRBD1,.,TRBJ1-1,TRBV6-7,TGTGCCAGCAGAACAGGGGGACCGGCTTTCTTT,CASRTGGPAFF
.,medium-sized,TRBJ1-1,TRBV11-3,TGTGCCAGCAGCTTGCTAGGGGGGCTAAACACTGAAGCTTTCTTT,CASSLLGGLNTEAFF
TRBD1,medium-sized,TRBJ2-1,TRBV11-3,TGTGCCAGCAGACCGGGACAGGACCGCTACAATGAGCAGTTCTTC,CASRPGQDRYNEQFF